These T cell receptor beta chains were read from a single sample in a study of T cells in Graves' hyperthyroidism and ophthalmopathy. One entry per CDR3 protein, called by TCRdb with MiXCR from the multiplex PCR reads. The data contain 550,000 to 700,000 distinct CDR3 sequences, roughly 14% of them singletons. The sample was blood. Receptors originate from a woman aged 40 to 50 with Graves' ophthalmopathy. The CDR3 runs from the conserved cysteine through the conserved F or W. Fields, in order: CDR3 length, V gene, D gene, CDR3 protein. The D gene is left open where the match is weak.

len: 15
v_gene: TRBV6-5
d_gene: TRBD1
CDR3aa: CASSYSDRENYGYTF

len: 14
v_gene: TRBV11-3
d_gene: -
CDR3aa: CASSADRSSGELFF

len: 15
v_gene: TRBV11-2
d_gene: -
CDR3aa: CASSSGWVGTYEQYF

len: 15
v_gene: TRBV29-1
d_gene: TRBD1
CDR3aa: CSVDGQGRDSYEQYF

len: 19
v_gene: TRBV28
d_gene: TRBD1
CDR3aa: CASSLWSGGHHKLQETQYF

len: 16
v_gene: TRBV4-1
d_gene: -
CDR3aa: CASSQDGPARGETQYF

len: 14
v_gene: TRBV20-1
d_gene: TRBD2
CDR3aa: CSAQSTSGSYEQYF

len: 13
v_gene: TRBV30
d_gene: TRBD1
CDR3aa: CAWGGQSQETQYF

len: 15
v_gene: TRBV4-2
d_gene: -
CDR3aa: CATKEGLTTSQPQHF

len: 14
v_gene: TRBV24-1
d_gene: -
CDR3aa: CATSESAGAYEQYF

len: 15
v_gene: TRBV20-1
d_gene: -
CDR3aa: CSARDLGGRSYEQYF

len: 13
v_gene: TRBV12-5
d_gene: -
CDR3aa: CASGSKNTGELFF

len: 13
v_gene: TRBV20-1
d_gene: -
CDR3aa: CSARDGVQNTIYF

len: 16
v_gene: TRBV6-1
d_gene: -
CDR3aa: CASRPDGAREGGELFF

len: 15
v_gene: TRBV5-1
d_gene: -
CDR3aa: CASSLGTELRSPLHF

len: 16
v_gene: TRBV18
d_gene: -
CDR3aa: CASSPQGAGNNYGYTF

len: 14
v_gene: TRBV25-1
d_gene: TRBD2
CDR3aa: CASSRLADVLTQYF

len: 13
v_gene: TRBV28
d_gene: -
CDR3aa: CASSRDGAGELFF

len: 17
v_gene: TRBV3-1
d_gene: TRBD1
CDR3aa: CASSQSVGGDRGYEQYF

len: 12
v_gene: TRBV28
d_gene: -
CDR3aa: CASTGLGYEQYF

len: 16
v_gene: TRBV28
d_gene: -
CDR3aa: CASSPRAGGRHQPQHF

len: 14
v_gene: TRBV10-3
d_gene: TRBD1
CDR3aa: CAISEDRANSPLHF

len: 14
v_gene: TRBV12-3/TRBV12-4
d_gene: -
CDR3aa: CASRPTRAPGEQYF

len: 13
v_gene: TRBV18
d_gene: -
CDR3aa: CASSPTREGEAFF

len: 15
v_gene: TRBV12-3/TRBV12-4
d_gene: -
CDR3aa: CASSSWGRGGGTQYF

len: 12
v_gene: TRBV2
d_gene: TRBD2
CDR3aa: CARSAGGHEQYF

len: 14
v_gene: TRBV7-2
d_gene: -
CDR3aa: CASSLLGGPETQYF

len: 16
v_gene: TRBV4-3
d_gene: TRBD1
CDR3aa: CASSPGQGALVTEAFF

len: 14
v_gene: TRBV12-3/TRBV12-4
d_gene: TRBD1
CDR3aa: CATRGLQWNNEQFF

len: 15
v_gene: TRBV19
d_gene: TRBD1
CDR3aa: CASRRTGSTGNTIYF

len: 14
v_gene: TRBV19
d_gene: TRBD1
CDR3aa: CASSDGQGRFEAFF

len: 15
v_gene: TRBV28
d_gene: -
CDR3aa: CASSYMGHSNTEAFF

len: 16
v_gene: TRBV6-2/TRBV6-3
d_gene: -
CDR3aa: CASSATGALAKNIQYF

len: 15
v_gene: TRBV27
d_gene: -
CDR3aa: CASSLSFGQGKTQYF

len: 12
v_gene: TRBV29-1
d_gene: TRBD1
CDR3aa: CSAGDRNYGYTF

len: 15
v_gene: TRBV9
d_gene: -
CDR3aa: CASSVVRESSYEQYF

len: 15
v_gene: TRBV5-1
d_gene: -
CDR3aa: CASSLWRGSDTEAFF

len: 14
v_gene: TRBV6-5
d_gene: -
CDR3aa: CASRIGLKGDEQYF

len: 14
v_gene: TRBV5-1
d_gene: -
CDR3aa: CASSLDGQSYEQYF

len: 13
v_gene: TRBV7-9
d_gene: -
CDR3aa: CASSKTEDAEAFF

len: 13
v_gene: TRBV25-1
d_gene: -
CDR3aa: CASSKNGGYEQYF

len: 14
v_gene: TRBV14
d_gene: TRBD2
CDR3aa: CASSQLLATGELFF

len: 15
v_gene: TRBV28
d_gene: -
CDR3aa: CASTRLGTLSYEQYF

len: 16
v_gene: TRBV5-1
d_gene: -
CDR3aa: CASSLGGTANTGELFF

len: 16
v_gene: TRBV28
d_gene: TRBD1
CDR3aa: CASSSGAGGNTGELFF

len: 14
v_gene: TRBV12-3/TRBV12-4
d_gene: TRBD1
CDR3aa: CASTKTGGSYEQYF

len: 17
v_gene: TRBV12-3/TRBV12-4
d_gene: TRBD2
CDR3aa: CASRPGLERGNTGELFF

len: 16
v_gene: TRBV6-8
d_gene: TRBD2
CDR3aa: CASSQSAGVPPGELFF

len: 15
v_gene: TRBV11-2
d_gene: -
CDR3aa: CASSLETVPGQPQHF

len: 15
v_gene: TRBV12-3/TRBV12-4
d_gene: -
CDR3aa: CASSLAGVRKETQYF

len: 14
v_gene: TRBV29-1
d_gene: -
CDR3aa: CSVNSGHMNTEAFF

len: 13
v_gene: TRBV30
d_gene: -
CDR3aa: CAWSLGAGQPQHF

len: 15
v_gene: TRBV19
d_gene: -
CDR3aa: CASSLLGSNTGELFF

len: 10
v_gene: TRBV9
d_gene: -
CDR3aa: CASTLIGSAF

len: 13
v_gene: TRBV27
d_gene: -
CDR3aa: CASRQGNTGELFF